Each of the 6 T cell receptor beta chains below was sequenced from the same sample in a study of T cell repertoires in cytomegalovirus infection. Each CDR3 protein gets one entry after TCRdb re-called the reads with MiXCR. The profile shows some 350,000 distinct CDR3 sequences, almost 30% of them singletons. These TCRs' antigens remain unknown. This sample comprised cultured PBMCs, obtained from culture after CMV antigen stimulation. The receptors shown here come from a human donor in good health (CMV status not recorded). Some clones in this sample may be carry-over from other donors' samples.

This clonotype was picked up a small number of times. The rearrangement links TRBV5-4 to TRBJ2-2; D tentatively fits TRBD1 or TRBD2 (6 bases each). Germline loops: CDR1 SGHNT, CDR2 YYREEE (reference sequence). V lost 6 bases and J 2 bases, leaving 11 bases between the germline ends. The CDR3 length is 14 residues. The CDR3 DNA reads as TGTGCCAGCACCCCCGGGGGCAACACCGGGGAGCTGTTTTTT. Amino acids: CASTPGGNTGELFF. Looking up the rest from reference TRBV5-4 and TRBJ2-2 gives the full variable domain: ETGVTQSPTHLIKTRGQQVTLRCSSQSGHNTVSWYQQALGQGPQFIFQYYREEENGRGNFPPRFSGLQFPNYSSELNVNALELDDSALYLCASTPGGNTGELFFGEGSRLTVL.

The chain couples TRBV2 to TRBJ1-6, with a weak D call TRBD1 (5 bases). The CDR3 is 16 amino acids. Germline-derived CDR1 and CDR2 are SNHLY and FYNNEI. Trimming shortened V by 6 bases and J by 9 bases, and 21 bases separated the two germline ends. CDR3 in DNA: TGTGCCAGCAGCCTTAGCCCGGGACCCCTAACTTCACCCCTCCACTTT. It translates to CASSLSPGPLTSPLHF.

The chain links TRBV20-1 to TRBJ2-1; weak D call: TRBD2 (6 bases). The CDR3 sequence is 10 residues long. The germline CDR1 and CDR2 sequences are DFQATT and SNEGSKA (reference sequence). V gave up 7 bases and J gave up 9 bases, with 10 bases separating them. The CDR3 DNA is TGCAGTGTCCGGGGGACTGAGCAGTTCTTC. This codes for CSVRGTEQFF.

The gene calls are TRBV6-5 and TRBJ1-5; perhaps TRBD1 as D (6 bases). V lost 4 bases, J lost 6 bases, and 16 bases lay in between. The length of the CDR3 is 15 residues. Germline values: CDR1 MNHEY, CDR2 SVGAGI. The CDR3, as DNA: TGTGCCAGCAGTTCGGAGGGGGGGCGAGGTCAGCCCCAGCATTTT. It translates to CASSSEGGRGQPQHF.

The chain has TRBV11-2 and TRBJ2-5, with 7 bases identical to TRBD2. Germline assignment: CDR1 SGHAT and CDR2 FQNNGV. The CDR3 totals 16 residues. V shed 4 bases and J 3 bases; nucleotides not matched to a gene: 11. CDR3 sequence reads: CASSYLGGRGKETQYF. The DNA for the CDR3 is TGTGCCAGCAGCTATTTGGGAGGGAGAGGGAAAGAGACCCAGTACTTC.

This CDR3 reads CSATLRGSYGYTF. Here the CDR3 DNA reads TGCAGTGCCACCCTTCGTGGTTCCTATGGCTACACCTTC. This sequence joins TRBV20-1 and TRBJ1-2; no firm D call. The CDR3 extends over 13 amino acids. V was clipped by 6 bases and J by 4 bases, with 15 bases between them. Germline loops: CDR1 DFQATT, CDR2 SNEGSKA (reference sequence).